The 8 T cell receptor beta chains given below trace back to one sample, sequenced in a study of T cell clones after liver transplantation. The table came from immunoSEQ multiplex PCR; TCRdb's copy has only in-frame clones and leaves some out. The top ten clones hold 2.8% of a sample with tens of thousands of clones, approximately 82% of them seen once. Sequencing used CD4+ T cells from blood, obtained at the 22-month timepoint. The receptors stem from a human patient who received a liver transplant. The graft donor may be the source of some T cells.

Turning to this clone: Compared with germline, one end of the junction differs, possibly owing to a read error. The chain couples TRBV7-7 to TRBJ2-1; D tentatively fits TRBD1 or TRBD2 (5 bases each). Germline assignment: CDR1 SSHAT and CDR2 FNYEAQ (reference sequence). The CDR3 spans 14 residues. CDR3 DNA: TGTGCTAGCAGCTCATCCGGGACGAAGGGGGAGCAGTTCTTC. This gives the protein CASSSSGTKGEQFF.

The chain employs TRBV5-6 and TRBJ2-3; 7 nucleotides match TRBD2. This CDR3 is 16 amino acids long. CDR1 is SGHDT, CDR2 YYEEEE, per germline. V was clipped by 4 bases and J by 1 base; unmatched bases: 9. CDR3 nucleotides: TGTGCCAGCAGCCTCCGGACTAGTAGGCGCACAGATACGCAGTATTTT. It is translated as CASSLRTSRRTDTQYF.

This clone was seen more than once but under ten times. The CDR3 bases are TGTGCCAGCTCACCCTCTGGGGACCATGAAAAACTGTTTTTT. It yields the protein CASSPSGDHEKLFF. J is TRBJ1-4 and V is TRBV18, with D perhaps TRBD1 (5 bases). CDR1 is KGHSH, CDR2 LQKENI, per germline. Trimming took 3 bases from V and 6 from J, leaving 11 bases between them. This CDR3 is 14 amino acids long. Supplemented by reference TRBV18 and TRBJ1-4, the full variable domain reads NAGVMQNPRHLVRRRGQEARLRCSPMKGHSHVYWYRQLPEEGLKFMVYLQKENIIDESGMPKERFSAEFPKEGPSILRIQQVVRGDSAAYFCASSPSGDHEKLFFGSGTQLSVL.

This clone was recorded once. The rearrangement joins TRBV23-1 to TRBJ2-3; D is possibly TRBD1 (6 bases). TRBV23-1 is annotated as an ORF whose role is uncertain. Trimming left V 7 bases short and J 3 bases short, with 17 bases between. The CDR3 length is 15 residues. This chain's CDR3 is CASNRGQKWTDTQYF. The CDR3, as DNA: TGCGCCAGCAATAGAGGACAGAAGTGGACAGATACGCAGTATTTT.

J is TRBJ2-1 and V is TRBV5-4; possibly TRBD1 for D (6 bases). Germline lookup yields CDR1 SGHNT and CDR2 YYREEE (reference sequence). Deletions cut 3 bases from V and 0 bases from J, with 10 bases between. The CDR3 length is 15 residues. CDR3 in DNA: TGTGCCAGCAGCTCCGTACAGGGCTCCTACAATGAGCAGTTCTTC. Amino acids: CASSSVQGSYNEQFF. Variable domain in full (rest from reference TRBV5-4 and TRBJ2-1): ETGVTQSPTHLIKTRGQQVTLRCSSQSGHNTVSWYQQALGQGPQFIFQYYREEENGRGNFPPRFSGLQFPNYSSELNVNALELDDSALYLCASSSVQGSYNEQFFGPGTRLTVL.

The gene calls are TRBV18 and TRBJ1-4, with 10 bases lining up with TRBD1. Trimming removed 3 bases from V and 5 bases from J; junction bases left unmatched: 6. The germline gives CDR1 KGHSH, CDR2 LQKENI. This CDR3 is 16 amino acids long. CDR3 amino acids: CASSPIRDRGNEKLFF. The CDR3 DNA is TGTGCCAGCTCACCGATTAGGGACAGGGGAAATGAAAAACTGTTTTTT.

The CDR3 protein is CASSLEGGSYGYTF. The CDR3 DNA reads as TGCGCCAGCAGCCTCGAAGGGGGCAGCTATGGCTACACCTTC. This chain joins TRBV5-1 and TRBJ1-2; 7 bases agree with TRBD1. The CDR3 runs to 14 residues. The germline V gene encodes CDR1 SGHRS and CDR2 YFSETQ. Losses at the gene ends were 4 bases for V and 4 bases for J; bases not matched to a gene: 7.

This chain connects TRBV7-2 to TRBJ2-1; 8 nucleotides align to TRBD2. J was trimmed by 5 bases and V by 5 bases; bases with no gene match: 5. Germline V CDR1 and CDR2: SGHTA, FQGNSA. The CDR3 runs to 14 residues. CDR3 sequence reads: CASSRGLGNNEQFF. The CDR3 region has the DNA TGTGCCAGCAGCAGGGGACTAGGCAACAATGAGCAGTTCTTC.